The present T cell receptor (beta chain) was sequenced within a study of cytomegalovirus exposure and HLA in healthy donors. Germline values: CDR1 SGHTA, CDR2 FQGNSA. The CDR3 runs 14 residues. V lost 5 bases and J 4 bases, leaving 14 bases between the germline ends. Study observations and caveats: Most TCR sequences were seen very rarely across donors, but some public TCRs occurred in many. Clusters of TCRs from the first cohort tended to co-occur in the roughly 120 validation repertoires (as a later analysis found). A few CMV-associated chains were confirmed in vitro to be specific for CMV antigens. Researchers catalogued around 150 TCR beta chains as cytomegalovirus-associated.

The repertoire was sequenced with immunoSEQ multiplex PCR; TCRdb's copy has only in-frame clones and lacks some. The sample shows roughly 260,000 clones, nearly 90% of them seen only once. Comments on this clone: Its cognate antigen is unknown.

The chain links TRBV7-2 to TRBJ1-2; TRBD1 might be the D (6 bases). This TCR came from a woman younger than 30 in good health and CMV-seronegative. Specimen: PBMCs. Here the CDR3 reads CASSPGQMVYGYTF. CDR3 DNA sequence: TGTGCCAGCAGCCCCGGACAGATGGTCTATGGCTACACCTTC.